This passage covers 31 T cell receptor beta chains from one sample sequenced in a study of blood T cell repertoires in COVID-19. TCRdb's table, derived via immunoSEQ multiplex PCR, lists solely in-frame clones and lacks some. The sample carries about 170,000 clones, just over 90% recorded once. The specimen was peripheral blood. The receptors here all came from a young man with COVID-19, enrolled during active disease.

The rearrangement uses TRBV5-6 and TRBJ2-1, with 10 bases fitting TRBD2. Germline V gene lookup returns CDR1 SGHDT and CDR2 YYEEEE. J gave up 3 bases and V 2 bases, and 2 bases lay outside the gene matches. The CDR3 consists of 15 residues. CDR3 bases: TGTGCCAGCAGCTTTCCTAGCGGGGGCTACAATGAGCAGTTCTTC. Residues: CASSFPSGGYNEQFF.

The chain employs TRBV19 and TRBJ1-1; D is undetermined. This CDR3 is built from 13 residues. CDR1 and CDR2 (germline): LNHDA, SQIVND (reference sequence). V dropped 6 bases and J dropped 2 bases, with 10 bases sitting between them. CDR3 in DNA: TGTGCCAGTAGGCGGGGAGGAAACACTGAAGCTTTCTTT. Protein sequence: CASRRGGNTEAFF. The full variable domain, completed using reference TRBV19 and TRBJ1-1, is DGGITQSPKYLFRKEGQNVTLSCEQNLNHDAMYWYRQDPGQGLRLIYYSQIVNDFQKGDIAEGYSVSREKKESFPLTVTSAQKNPTAFYLCASRRGGNTEAFFGQGTRLTVV.

CDR3 loop: CASNGGRSAYEQYF. CDR3 coding DNA: TGTGCCAGTAATGGCGGGAGAAGCGCCTACGAGCAGTACTTC. V usage is TRBV19 and J usage is TRBJ2-7; 7 bases fit TRBD2. Looked up from germline, CDR1 is LNHDA and CDR2 is SQIVND (reference sequence). With V trimmed by 7 bases and J by 2 bases, 8 bases remained unmatched. There are 14 residues in the CDR3.

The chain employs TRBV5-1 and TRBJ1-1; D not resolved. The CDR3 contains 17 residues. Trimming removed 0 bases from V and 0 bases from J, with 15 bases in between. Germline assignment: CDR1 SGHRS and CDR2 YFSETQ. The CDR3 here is CASSLARNTAVNTEAFF. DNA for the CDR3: TGCGCCAGCAGCTTGGCCAGGAATACGGCCGTGAACACTGAAGCTTTCTTT.

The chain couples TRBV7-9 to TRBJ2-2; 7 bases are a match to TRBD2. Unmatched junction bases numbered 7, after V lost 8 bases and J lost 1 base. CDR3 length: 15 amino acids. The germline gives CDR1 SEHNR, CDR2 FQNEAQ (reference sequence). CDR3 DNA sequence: TGTGCCAGCCGTATCGGGGGGAGGAACACCGGGGAGCTGTTTTTT. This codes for CASRIGGRNTGELFF.

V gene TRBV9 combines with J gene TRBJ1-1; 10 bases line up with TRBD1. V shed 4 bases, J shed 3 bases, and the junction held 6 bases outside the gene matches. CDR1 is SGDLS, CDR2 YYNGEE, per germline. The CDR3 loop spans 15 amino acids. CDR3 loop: CASSSPGQGYTEAFF. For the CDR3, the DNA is TGTGCCAGCAGCTCTCCGGGACAGGGGTACACTGAAGCTTTCTTT.

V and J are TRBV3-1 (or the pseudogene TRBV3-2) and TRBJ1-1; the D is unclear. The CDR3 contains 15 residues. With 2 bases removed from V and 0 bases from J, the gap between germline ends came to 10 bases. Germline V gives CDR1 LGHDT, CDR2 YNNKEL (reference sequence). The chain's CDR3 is CASSQTPGLNTEAFF. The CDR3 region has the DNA TGTGCCAGCAGCCAAACTCCGGGGTTGAACACTGAAGCTTTCTTT.

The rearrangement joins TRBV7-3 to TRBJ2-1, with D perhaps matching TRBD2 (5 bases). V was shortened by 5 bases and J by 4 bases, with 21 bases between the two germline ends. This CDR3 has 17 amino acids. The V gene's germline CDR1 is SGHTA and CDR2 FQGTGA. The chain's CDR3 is CASSPPLGADSYNEQFF. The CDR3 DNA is TGTGCCAGCAGCCCCCCTTTAGGAGCGGACTCTTACAATGAGCAGTTCTTC.

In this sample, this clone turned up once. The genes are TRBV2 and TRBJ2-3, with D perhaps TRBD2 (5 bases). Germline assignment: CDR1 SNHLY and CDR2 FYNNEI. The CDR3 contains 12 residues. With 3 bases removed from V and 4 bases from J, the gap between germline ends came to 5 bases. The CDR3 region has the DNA TGTGCCAGCAGTGAGGAGGCAGATACGCAGTATTTT. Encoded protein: CASSEEADTQYF.

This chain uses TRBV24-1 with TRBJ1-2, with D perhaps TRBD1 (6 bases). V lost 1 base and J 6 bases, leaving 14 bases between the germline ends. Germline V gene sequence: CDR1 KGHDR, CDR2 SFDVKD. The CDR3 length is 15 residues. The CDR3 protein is CATSDLTGKADGYTF. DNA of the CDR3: TGTGCCACCAGTGATTTAACAGGGAAGGCGGATGGCTACACCTTC.

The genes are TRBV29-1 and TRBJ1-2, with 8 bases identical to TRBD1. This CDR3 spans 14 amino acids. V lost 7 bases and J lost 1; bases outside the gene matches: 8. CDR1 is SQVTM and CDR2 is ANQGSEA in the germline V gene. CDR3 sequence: CSATGADYNYGYTF. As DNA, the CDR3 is TGCAGCGCGACAGGGGCGGATTATAACTATGGCTACACCTTC.

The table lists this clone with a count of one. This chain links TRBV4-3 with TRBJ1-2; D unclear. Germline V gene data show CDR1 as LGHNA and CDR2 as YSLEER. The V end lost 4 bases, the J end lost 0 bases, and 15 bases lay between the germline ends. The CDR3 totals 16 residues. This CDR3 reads CASSPQAAVANYGYTF. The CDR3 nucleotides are TGCGCCAGCAGCCCACAAGCTGCGGTAGCTAACTATGGCTACACCTTC.

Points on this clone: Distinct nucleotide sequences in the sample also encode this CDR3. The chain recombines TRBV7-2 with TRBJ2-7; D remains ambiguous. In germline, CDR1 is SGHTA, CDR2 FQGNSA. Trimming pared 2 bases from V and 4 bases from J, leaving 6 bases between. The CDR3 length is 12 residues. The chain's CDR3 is CASSLYGYEQYF. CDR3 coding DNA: TGTGCCAGCAGCTTATACGGGTACGAGCAGTACTTC.

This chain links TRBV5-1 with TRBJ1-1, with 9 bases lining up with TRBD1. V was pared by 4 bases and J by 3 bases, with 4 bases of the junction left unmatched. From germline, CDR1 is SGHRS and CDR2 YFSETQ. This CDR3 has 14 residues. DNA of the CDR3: TGCGCCAGCAGCAAGGGACAGGGTGACACTGAAGCTTTCTTT. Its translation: CASSKGQGDTEAFF.

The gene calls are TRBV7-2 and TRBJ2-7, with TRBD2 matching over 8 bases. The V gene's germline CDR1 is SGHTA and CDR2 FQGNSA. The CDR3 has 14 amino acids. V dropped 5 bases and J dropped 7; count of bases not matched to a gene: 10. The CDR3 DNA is TGTGCCAGCAGCCCCGAAGGGACTAGGAGTGAGCAGTACTTC. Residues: CASSPEGTRSEQYF.

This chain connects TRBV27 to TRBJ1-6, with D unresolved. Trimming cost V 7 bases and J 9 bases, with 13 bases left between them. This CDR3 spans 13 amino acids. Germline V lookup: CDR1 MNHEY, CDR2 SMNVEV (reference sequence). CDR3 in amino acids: CASKDTLGSPLHF. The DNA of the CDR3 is TGTGCCAGCAAAGACACGCTGGGTTCACCCCTCCACTTT.

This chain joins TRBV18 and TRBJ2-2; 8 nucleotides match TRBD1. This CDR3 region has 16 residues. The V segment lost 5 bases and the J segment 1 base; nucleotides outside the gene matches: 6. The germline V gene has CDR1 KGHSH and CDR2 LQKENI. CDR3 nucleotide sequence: TGTGCCAGCTCAATCTCCGGGACAGGGAACACCGGGGAGCTGTTTTTT. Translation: CASSISGTGNTGELFF.

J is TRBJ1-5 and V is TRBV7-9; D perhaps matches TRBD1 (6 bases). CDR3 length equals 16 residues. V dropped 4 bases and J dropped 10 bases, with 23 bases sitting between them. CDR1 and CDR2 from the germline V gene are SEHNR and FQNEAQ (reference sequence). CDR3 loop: CASSSGREQGFSPQHF. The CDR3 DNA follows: TGTGCCAGCAGCTCCGGTAGGGAACAGGGTTTTTCTCCCCAGCATTTT.

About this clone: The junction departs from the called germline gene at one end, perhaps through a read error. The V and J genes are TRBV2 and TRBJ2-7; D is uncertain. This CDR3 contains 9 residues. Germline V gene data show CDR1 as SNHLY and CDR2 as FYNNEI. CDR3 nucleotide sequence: TGTGCCAGCAGGGCCCCGGAGATCTTC. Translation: CASRAPEIF.

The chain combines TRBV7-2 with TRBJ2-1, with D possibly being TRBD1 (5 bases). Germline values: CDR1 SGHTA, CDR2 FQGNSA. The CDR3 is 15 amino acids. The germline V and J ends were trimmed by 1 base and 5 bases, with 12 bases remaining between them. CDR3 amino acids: CASSLVRVGDNEQFF. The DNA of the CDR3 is TGTGCCAGCAGCTTAGTCAGGGTCGGAGACAATGAGCAGTTCTTC.

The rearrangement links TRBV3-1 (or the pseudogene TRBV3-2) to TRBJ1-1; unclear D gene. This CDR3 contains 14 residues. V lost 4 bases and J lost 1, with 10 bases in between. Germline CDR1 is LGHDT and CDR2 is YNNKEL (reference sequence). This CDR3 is CASSRLNANTEAFF. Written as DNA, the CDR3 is TGTGCCAGCAGCCGCCTAAATGCGAACACTGAAGCTTTCTTT.

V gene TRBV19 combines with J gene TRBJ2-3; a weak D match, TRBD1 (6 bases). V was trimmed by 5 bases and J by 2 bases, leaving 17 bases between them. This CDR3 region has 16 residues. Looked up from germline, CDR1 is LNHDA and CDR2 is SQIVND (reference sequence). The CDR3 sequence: CASSPDRDTYTDTQYF. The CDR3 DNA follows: TGTGCCAGTAGTCCAGACCGGGACACATACACAGATACGCAGTATTTT.

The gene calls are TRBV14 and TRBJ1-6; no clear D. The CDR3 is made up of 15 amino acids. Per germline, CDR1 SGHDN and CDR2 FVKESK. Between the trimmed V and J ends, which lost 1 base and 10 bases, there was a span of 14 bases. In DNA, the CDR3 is TGTGCCAGCAGCCAAGGAGGAAATGGCAACTCACCCCTCCACTTT. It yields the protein CASSQGGNGNSPLHF.

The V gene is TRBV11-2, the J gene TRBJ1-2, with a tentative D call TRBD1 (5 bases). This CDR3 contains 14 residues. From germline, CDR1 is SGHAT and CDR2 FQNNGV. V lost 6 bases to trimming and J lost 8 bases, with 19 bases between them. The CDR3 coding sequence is TGTGCCAGCAGAGAAATCGGGGGAAGTATCGGCTACACCTTC. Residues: CASREIGGSIGYTF.

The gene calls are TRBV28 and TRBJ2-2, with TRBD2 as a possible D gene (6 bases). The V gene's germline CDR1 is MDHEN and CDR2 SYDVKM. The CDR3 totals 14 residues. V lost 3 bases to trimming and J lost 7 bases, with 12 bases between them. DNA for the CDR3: TGTGCCAGCAGTTTCCTTGGACTAAACGGGGAGCTGTTTTTT. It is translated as CASSFLGLNGELFF.

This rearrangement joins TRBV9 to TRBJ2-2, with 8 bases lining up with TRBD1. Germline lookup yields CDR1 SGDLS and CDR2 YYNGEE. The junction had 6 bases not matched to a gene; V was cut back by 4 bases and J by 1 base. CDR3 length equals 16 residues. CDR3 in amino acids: CASSLFGTGNTGELFF. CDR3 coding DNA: TGTGCCAGCAGCCTTTTCGGGACAGGGAACACCGGGGAGCTGTTTTTT.

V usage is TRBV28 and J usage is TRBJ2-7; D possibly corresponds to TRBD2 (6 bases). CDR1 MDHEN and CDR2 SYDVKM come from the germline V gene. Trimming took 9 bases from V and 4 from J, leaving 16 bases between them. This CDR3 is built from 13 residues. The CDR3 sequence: CASGGGEIYEQYF. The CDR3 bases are TGTGCCAGTGGGGGAGGTGAAATTTACGAGCAGTACTTC.

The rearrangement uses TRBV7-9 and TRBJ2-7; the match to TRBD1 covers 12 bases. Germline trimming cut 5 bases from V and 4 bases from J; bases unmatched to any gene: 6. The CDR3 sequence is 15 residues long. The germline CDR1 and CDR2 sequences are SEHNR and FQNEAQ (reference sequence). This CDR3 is CASSEGQGALYEQYF. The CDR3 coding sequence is TGTGCCAGCAGCGAGGGACAGGGGGCTCTTTACGAGCAGTACTTC. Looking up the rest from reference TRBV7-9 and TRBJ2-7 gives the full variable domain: DTGVSQNPRHKITKRGQNVTFRCDPISEHNRLYWYRQTLGQGPEFLTYFQNEAQLEKSRLLSDRFSAERPKGSFSTLEIQRTEQGDSAMYLCASSEGQGALYEQYFGPGTRLTVT.

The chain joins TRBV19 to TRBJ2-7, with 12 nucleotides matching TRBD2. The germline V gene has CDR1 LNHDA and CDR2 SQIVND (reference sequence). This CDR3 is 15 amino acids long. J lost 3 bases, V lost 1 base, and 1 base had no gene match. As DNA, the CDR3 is TGTGCCAGTAGTATAGGACTAGCGGGAGTCTACGAGCAGTACTTC. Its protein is CASSIGLAGVYEQYF.

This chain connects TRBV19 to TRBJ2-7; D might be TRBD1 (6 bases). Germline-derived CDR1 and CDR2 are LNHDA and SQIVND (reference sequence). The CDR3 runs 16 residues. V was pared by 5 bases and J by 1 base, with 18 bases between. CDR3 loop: CASSPKQGPISYEQYF. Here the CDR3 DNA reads TGTGCCAGTAGTCCTAAACAGGGTCCGATTTCCTACGAGCAGTACTTC.

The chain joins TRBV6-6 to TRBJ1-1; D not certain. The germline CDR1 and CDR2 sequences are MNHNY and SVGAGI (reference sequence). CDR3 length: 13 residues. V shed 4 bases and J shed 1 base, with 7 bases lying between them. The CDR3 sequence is CASSSPGNTEAFF. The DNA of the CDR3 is TGTGCCAGCAGTTCGCCGGGGAACACTGAAGCTTTCTTT.